These 7 T cell receptor beta chains originate from one sample sequenced in a study of Ad26.COV2.S vaccination and SARS-CoV-2 variants. Specified treatment: some 20 received Ad26.COV2.S at low or high dose, single or two shots; roughly five received placebo; per-sample allocation not given. The samples date from day 63 after the first vaccine or placebo injection. The assay was immunoSEQ multiplex PCR, and TCRdb's table has in-frame clones only and misses some. The sample has 300,000 to 350,000 clones; 75% to 90% are singletons. Specimen: peripheral blood, collected in a trial of Ad26.COV2.S vaccine versus placebo. The receptors stem from a person aged 18-60 years who received the Ad26.COV2.S COVID-19 vaccine or a placebo.

V is TRBV7-2 and J is TRBJ2-3; D is unclear. There are 13 residues in the CDR3. The V end lost 5 bases, the J end lost 4 bases, and 10 bases lay between the germline ends. Germline loops: CDR1 SGHTA, CDR2 FQGNSA. CDR3 nucleotide sequence: TGTGCCAGCAGCCCCCCCTCTTCAGATACGCAGTATTTT. This translates into CASSPPSSDTQYF.

This CDR3 reads CASSPFSSYNEQFF. In DNA, the CDR3 is TGTGCCAGCAGCCCCTTCAGCTCCTACAATGAGCAGTTCTTC. This chain links TRBV11-3 with TRBJ2-1; D uncertain. There are 14 residues in the CDR3. CDR1 and CDR2 from the germline V gene are SGHNT and YENEEA. Trimming left V 5 bases short and J 0 bases short, with 8 bases between. Based on the CDR3 plus reference TRBV11-3 and TRBJ2-1, the full variable domain is EAGVVQSPRYKIIEKKQPVAFWCNPISGHNTLYWYLQNLGQGPELLIRYENEEAVDDSQLPKDRFSAERLKGVDSTLKIQPAELGDSAVYLCASSPFSSYNEQFFGPGTRLTVL.

The rearrangement joins TRBV6-5 to TRBJ1-1; maybe TRBD1 (6 bases). The germline gives CDR1 MNHEY, CDR2 SVGAGI. V was trimmed by 0 bases and J by 10 bases, leaving 15 bases between them. This CDR3 has 14 amino acids. CDR3 loop: CASSYSRRPRGAFF. CDR3 DNA sequence: TGTGCCAGCAGTTACTCGAGGCGTCCCAGGGGAGCTTTCTTT.

V is TRBV28 and J is TRBJ1-2, with D possibly being TRBD1 (5 bases). V lost 6 bases and J 4 bases, leaving 12 bases between the germline ends. There are 13 residues in the CDR3. The germline V gene has CDR1 MDHEN and CDR2 SYDVKM. The CDR3 region is CASRQAASYGYTF. CDR3 sequence (DNA): TGTGCCAGCAGACAGGCTGCCTCCTATGGCTACACCTTC.

The V and J genes are TRBV19 and TRBJ2-5; 11 nucleotides agree with TRBD2. CDR3 length: 15 residues. Per the germline V gene, CDR1 is LNHDA and CDR2 is SQIVND (reference sequence). J lost 1 base, V lost 4 bases, and 2 bases had no gene match. Here the CDR3 DNA reads TGTGCCAGTAGTAATGGACTAGCGGGCCAAGAGACCCAGTACTTC. Translation gives CASSNGLAGQETQYF.

J is TRBJ2-7 and V is TRBV7-8; D not certain. Trimming removed 5 bases from V and 0 bases from J, with 23 bases in between. The CDR3 has 18 amino acids. Germline loops: CDR1 SGHVS, CDR2 FQNEAQ. This chain's CDR3 is CASSKPDTLRIYSYEQYF. The CDR3 DNA follows: TGTGCCAGCAGCAAGCCAGATACTCTGCGCATATACTCCTACGAGCAGTACTTC. The complete variable domain, with remaining parts taken from reference TRBV7-8 and TRBJ2-7, reads GAGVSQSPRYKVAKRGQDVALRCDPISGHVSLFWYQQALGQGPEFLTYFQNEAQLDKSGLPSDRFFAERPEGSVSTLKIQRTQQEDSAVYLCASSKPDTLRIYSYEQYFGPGTRLTVT.

The CDR3 reads CASSPGTSGNYEQYV. The CDR3 DNA sequence: TGTGCCAGCAGCCCCGGGACTAGCGGGAACTACGAGCAGTACGTC. The chain uses TRBV28 and TRBJ2-7; 13 bases line up with TRBD2. Per the germline V gene, CDR1 is MDHEN and CDR2 is SYDVKM. The length of the CDR3 is 15 residues. With 6 bases clipped from V and 3 bases from J, the junction kept 5 bases outside the gene matches.